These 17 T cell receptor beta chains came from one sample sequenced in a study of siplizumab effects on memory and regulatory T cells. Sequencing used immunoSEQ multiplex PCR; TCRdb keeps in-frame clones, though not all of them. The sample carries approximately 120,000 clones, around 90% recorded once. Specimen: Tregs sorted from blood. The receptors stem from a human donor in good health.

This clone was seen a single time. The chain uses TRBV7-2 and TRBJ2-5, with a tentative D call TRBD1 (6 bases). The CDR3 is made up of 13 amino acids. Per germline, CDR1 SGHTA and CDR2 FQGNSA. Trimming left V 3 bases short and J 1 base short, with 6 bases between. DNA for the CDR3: TGTGCCAGCAGCTTGGACAGCCAAGAGACCCAGTACTTC. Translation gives CASSLDSQETQYF.

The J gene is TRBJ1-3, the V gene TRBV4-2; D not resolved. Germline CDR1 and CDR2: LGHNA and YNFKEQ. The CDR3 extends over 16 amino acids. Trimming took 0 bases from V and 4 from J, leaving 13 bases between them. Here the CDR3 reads CASSQDLRLRGNTIYF. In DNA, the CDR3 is TGTGCCAGCAGCCAAGATCTCAGGTTGCGGGGAAACACCATATATTTT.

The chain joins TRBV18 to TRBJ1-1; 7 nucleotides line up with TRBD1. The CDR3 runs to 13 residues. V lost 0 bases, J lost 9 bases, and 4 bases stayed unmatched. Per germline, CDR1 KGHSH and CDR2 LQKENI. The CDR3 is CASSPPGQTQAFF. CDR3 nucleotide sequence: TGTGCCAGCTCACCACCGGGACAGACCCAAGCTTTCTTT.

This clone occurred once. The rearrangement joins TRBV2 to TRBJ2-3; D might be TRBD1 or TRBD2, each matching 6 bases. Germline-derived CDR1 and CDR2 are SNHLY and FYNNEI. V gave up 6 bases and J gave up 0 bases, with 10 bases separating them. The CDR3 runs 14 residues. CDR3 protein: CASREGVSTDTQYF. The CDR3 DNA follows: TGTGCCAGCAGGGAGGGGGTCAGCACAGATACGCAGTATTTT. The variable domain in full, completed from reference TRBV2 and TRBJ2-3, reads EPEVTQTPSHQVTQMGQEVILRCVPISNHLYFYWYRQILGQKVEFLVSFYNNEISEKSEIFDDQFSVERPDGSNFTLKIRSTKLEDSAMYFCASREGVSTDTQYFGPGTRLTVL.

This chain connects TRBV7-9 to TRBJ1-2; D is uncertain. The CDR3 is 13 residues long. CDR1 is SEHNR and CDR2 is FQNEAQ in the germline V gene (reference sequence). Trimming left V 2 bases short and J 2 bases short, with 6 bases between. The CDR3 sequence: CASSLSRNYGYTF. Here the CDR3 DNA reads TGTGCCAGCAGCTTATCCAGGAACTATGGCTACACCTTC.

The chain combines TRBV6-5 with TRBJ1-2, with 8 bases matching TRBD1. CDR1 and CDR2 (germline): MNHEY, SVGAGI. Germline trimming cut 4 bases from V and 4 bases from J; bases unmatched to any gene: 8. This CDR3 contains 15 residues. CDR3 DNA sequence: TGTGCCAGCAGTTCCCTCGGGACAGGTCTCTATGGCTACACCTTC. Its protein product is CASSSLGTGLYGYTF.

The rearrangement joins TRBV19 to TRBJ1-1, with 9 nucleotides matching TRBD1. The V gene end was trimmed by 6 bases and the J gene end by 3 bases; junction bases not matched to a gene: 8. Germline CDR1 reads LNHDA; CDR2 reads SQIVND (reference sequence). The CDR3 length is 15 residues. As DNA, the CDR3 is TGTGCCAGTAGCCCCCGGGACAGGGTCGACACTGAAGCTTTCTTT. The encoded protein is CASSPRDRVDTEAFF.

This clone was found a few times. CDR3 sequence reads: CATSDPQQGVRFTEAFF. The CDR3 DNA follows: TGTGCCACCAGCGACCCTCAACAGGGGGTTCGATTTACTGAAGCTTTCTTT. The genes are TRBV15 and TRBJ1-1; TRBD1 matches at 8 bases. The CDR3 sequence is 17 residues long. Trimming cost V 5 bases and J 5 bases; bases outside gene matches: 16. Germline values: CDR1 LNHNV, CDR2 YYDKDF (reference sequence).

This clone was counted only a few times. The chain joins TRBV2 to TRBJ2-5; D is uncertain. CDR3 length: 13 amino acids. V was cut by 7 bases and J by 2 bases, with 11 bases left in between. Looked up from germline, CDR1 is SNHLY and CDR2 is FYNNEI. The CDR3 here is CASKLVVQETQYF. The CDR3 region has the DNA TGTGCCAGCAAATTGGTGGTACAAGAGACCCAGTACTTC.

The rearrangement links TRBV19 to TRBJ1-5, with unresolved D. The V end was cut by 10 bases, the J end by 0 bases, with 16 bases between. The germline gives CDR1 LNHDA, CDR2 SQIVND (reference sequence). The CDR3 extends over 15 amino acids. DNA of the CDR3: TGTGCCATTGCTCGGGAAGGGAATAGCAATCAGCCCCAGCATTTT. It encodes CAIAREGNSNQPQHF.

CDR3 sequence (DNA): TGTGCCAGCAGTTACTCCCTGGTGTTCACAGATACGCAGTATTTT. Encoded protein: CASSYSLVFTDTQYF. The J gene is TRBJ2-3, the V gene TRBV6-6; D unresolved. CDR3 length: 15 amino acids. Germline V gives CDR1 MNHNY, CDR2 SVGAGI (reference sequence). With 0 bases removed from V and 2 bases from J, the gap between germline ends came to 9 bases.

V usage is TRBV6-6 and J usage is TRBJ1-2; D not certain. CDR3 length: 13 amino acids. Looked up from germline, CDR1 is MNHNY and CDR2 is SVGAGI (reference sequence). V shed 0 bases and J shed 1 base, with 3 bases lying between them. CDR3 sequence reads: CASSYSNNYGYTF. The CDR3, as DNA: TGTGCCAGCAGTTACTCGAATAACTATGGCTACACCTTC.

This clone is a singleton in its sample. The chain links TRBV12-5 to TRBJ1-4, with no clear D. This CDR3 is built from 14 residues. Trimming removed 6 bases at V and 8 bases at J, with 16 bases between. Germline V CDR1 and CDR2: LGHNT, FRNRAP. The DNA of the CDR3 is TGTGCTAGTGGAAGGGCCCCGAACGTAGAAAAACTGTTTTTT. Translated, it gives CASGRAPNVEKLFF.

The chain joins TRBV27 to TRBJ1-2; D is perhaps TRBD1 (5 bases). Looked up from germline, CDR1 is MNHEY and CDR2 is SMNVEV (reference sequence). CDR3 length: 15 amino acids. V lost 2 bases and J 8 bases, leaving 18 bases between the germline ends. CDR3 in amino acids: CASSLSRVGRFGYTF. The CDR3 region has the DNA TGTGCCAGCAGTTTAAGCAGGGTGGGGAGATTCGGCTACACCTTC.

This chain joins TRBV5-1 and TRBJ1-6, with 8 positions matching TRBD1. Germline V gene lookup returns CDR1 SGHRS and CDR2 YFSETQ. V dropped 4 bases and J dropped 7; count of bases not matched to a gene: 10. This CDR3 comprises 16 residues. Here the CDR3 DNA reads TGCGCCAGCAGCCCGTCAGTTCGACAGGGGAATTCACCCCTCCACTTT. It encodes CASSPSVRQGNSPLHF.

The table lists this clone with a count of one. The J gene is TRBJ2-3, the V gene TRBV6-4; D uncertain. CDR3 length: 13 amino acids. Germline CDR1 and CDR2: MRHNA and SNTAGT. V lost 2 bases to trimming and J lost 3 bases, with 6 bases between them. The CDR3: CASSDTDTDTQYF. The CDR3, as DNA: TGTGCCAGCAGTGACACTGATACAGATACGCAGTATTTT.

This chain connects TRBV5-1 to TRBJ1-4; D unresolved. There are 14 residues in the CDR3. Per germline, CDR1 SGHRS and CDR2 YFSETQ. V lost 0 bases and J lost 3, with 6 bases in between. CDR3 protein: CASSLEGSNEKLFF. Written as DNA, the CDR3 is TGCGCCAGCAGCTTGGAGGGATCTAATGAAAAACTGTTTTTT.